These 21 T cell receptor beta chains share one sample of origin, sequenced in a study of blood T cell repertoires in COVID-19. Libraries were prepared by immunoSEQ multiplex PCR; TCRdb keeps only in-frame clonotypes and omits some of them. The sample holds more than 35,000 clones, approximately 90% seen once. Sequencing input: peripheral blood. All receptors derive from a human donor in a cohort sampled during active COVID-19.

The chain recombines TRBV7-8 with TRBJ2-7, with D unresolved. V lost 5 bases and J 9 bases, leaving 17 bases between the germline ends. There are 13 residues in the CDR3. CDR1 SGHVS and CDR2 FQNEAQ come from the germline V gene. The CDR3 region is CASSQERGRVQYF. In DNA form, the CDR3 reads TGTGCCAGCAGCCAAGAGAGAGGCAGAGTGCAGTACTTC.

The gene calls are TRBV28 and TRBJ2-5; TRBD2 agrees at 7 bases. V was pared by 6 bases and J by 4 bases, with 14 bases of the junction left unmatched. The germline CDR1 and CDR2 sequences are MDHEN and SYDVKM. This CDR3 contains 16 residues. As DNA, the CDR3 is TGTGCCAGCAGCCTCCTGTTTGGGGGGGGAAGAGAGACCCAGTACTTC. Protein sequence: CASSLLFGGGRETQYF.

V usage is TRBV2 and J usage is TRBJ2-1, with 9 bases aligning to TRBD2. The CDR3 sequence is 16 residues long. The V and J ends lost 1 base and 6 bases, in that order; junction bases with no gene match: 7. Germline CDR1 and CDR2: SNHLY and FYNNEI. CDR3 sequence (DNA): TGTGCCAGCAGTGAAGAGGGACTAGCTTCGGGCAATGAGCAGTTCTTC. Its protein product is CASSEEGLASGNEQFF.

The chain is built from TRBV9 and TRBJ1-3, with a possible D match to TRBD1 (5 bases). Between the trimmed V and J ends, which lost 1 base and 5 bases, there was a span of 16 bases. CDR3 length equals 16 residues. Germline CDR1 and CDR2: SGDLS and YYNGEE. The CDR3 is CASSVLGTGSRNTIYF. The CDR3 bases are TGTGCCAGCAGCGTATTAGGGACTGGGAGCAGAAACACCATATATTTT. The whole variable domain, filled in from reference TRBV9 and TRBJ1-3, reads DSGVTQTPKHLITATGQRVTLRCSPRSGDLSVYWYQQSLDQGLQFLIQYYNGEERAKGNILERFSAQQFPDLHSELNLSSLELGDSALYFCASSVLGTGSRNTIYFGEGSWLTVV.

This chain uses TRBV6-2 or TRBV6-3 with TRBJ2-7; D not certain. Germline CDR1 reads MNHEY; CDR2 reads SVGEGT. The V end lost 2 bases, the J end lost 2 bases, and 10 bases lay between the germline ends. This CDR3 comprises 14 residues. CDR3 sequence (DNA): TGTGCCAGCAGTTACGGGCAGGATCCCTACGAGCAGTACTTC. It translates to CASSYGQDPYEQYF.

The genes are TRBV24-1 and TRBJ2-2; 9 positions agree with TRBD1. Trimming took 4 bases from V and 4 from J; bases not matched to a gene: 6. Germline assignment: CDR1 KGHDR and CDR2 SFDVKD. The CDR3 spans 16 residues. CDR3 protein: CATSDPGQGSTGELFF. The CDR3, as DNA: TGTGCCACCAGTGACCCGGGACAGGGCAGCACCGGGGAGCTGTTTTTT.

The gene calls are TRBV5-1 and TRBJ2-1; tentatively, D is TRBD2 (5 bases). V was trimmed by 1 base and J by 0 bases, leaving 8 bases between them. CDR3 size: 15 residues. From germline, CDR1 is SGHRS and CDR2 YFSETQ. In nucleotides, the CDR3 is TGCGCCAGCAGCTTGTGGAGGAACTCCTACAATGAGCAGTTCTTC. It yields the protein CASSLWRNSYNEQFF.

The chain combines TRBV19 with TRBJ2-3, with D possibly being TRBD1 (5 bases). Germline CDR1 is LNHDA and CDR2 is SQIVND (reference sequence). The CDR3 runs to 15 residues. V lost 5 bases to trimming and J lost 2 bases, with 14 bases between them. CDR3 nucleotides: TGTGCCAGTAGTCGGTGGCAGGGTCTCACAGATACGCAGTATTTT. Translated, it gives CASSRWQGLTDTQYF.

The V and J genes are TRBV29-1 and TRBJ2-7, with 9 bases identical to TRBD1. V was clipped by 6 bases and J by 7 bases; unmatched bases: 16. Germline V gene lookup returns CDR1 SQVTM and CDR2 ANQGSEA. This CDR3 is built from 15 residues. CDR3 in amino acids: CSVIKRDRARGEQYF. In nucleotides, the CDR3 is TGCAGCGTCATTAAAAGGGACAGGGCTAGGGGGGAGCAGTACTTC.

CDR3 in DNA: TGTGCCTGGGATCGGACAGAGAACACTGAAGCTTTCTTT. It translates to CAWDRTENTEAFF. The V gene is TRBV30, the J gene TRBJ1-1; TRBD1 is a possible D gene (6 bases). Germline V CDR1 and CDR2: GTSNPN, SVGIG (reference sequence). The V end lost 5 bases, the J end lost 1 base, and 11 bases lay between the germline ends. The CDR3 sequence is 13 residues long.

The CDR3 spells CASRTGGLDTQYF. CDR3 DNA sequence: TGTGCCAGCCGGACAGGGGGCTTAGATACGCAGTATTTT. The chain joins TRBV28 to TRBJ2-3; 11 bases align to TRBD1. Trimming at V came to 8 bases and at J to 5 bases, leaving 3 bases not matched to a gene. CDR3 size: 13 residues. Looked up from germline, CDR1 is MDHEN and CDR2 is SYDVKM.

The chain uses TRBV19 and TRBJ2-5, with 9 bases identical to TRBD2. The CDR3 has 13 amino acids. In germline, CDR1 is LNHDA, CDR2 SQIVND (reference sequence). Trimming cost V 6 bases and J 5 bases; bases outside gene matches: 4. CDR3 protein: CASSSGGKETQYF. CDR3 coding DNA: TGTGCCAGTAGCAGCGGGGGGAAGGAGACCCAGTACTTC. Variable domain in full (rest from reference TRBV19 and TRBJ2-5): DGGITQSPKYLFRKEGQNVTLSCEQNLNHDAMYWYRQDPGQGLRLIYYSQIVNDFQKGDIAEGYSVSREKKESFPLTVTSAQKNPTAFYLCASSSGGKETQYFGPGTRLLVL.

V gene TRBV19 combines with J gene TRBJ2-2; 7 bases match TRBD1. Trimming at V came to 10 bases and at J to 1 base, leaving 6 bases not matched to a gene. This CDR3 is 14 amino acids long. From germline, CDR1 is LNHDA and CDR2 SQIVND (reference sequence). CDR3 sequence: CATRQGLNTGELFF. As DNA, the CDR3 is TGTGCCACCCGACAGGGCTTGAACACCGGGGAGCTGTTTTTT.

The J gene is TRBJ2-7, the V gene TRBV12-3 or TRBV12-4, with D possibly being TRBD2 (5 bases). V was trimmed by 7 bases and J by 1 base, leaving 11 bases between them. The CDR3 covers 13 residues. The CDR3 loop is CASTLGRSYEQYF. CDR3 bases: TGTGCCAGCACACTAGGGAGATCCTACGAGCAGTACTTC.

The rearrangement links TRBV19 to TRBJ2-6; D call uncertain. Trimming removed 6 bases from V and 0 bases from J, with 15 bases in between. Germline CDR1 is LNHDA and CDR2 is SQIVND (reference sequence). The CDR3 has 17 amino acids. In DNA form, the CDR3 reads TGTGCCAGTAGCCACATGGGCTCCAACTCTGGGGCCAACGTCCTGACTTTC. Translating gives CASSHMGSNSGANVLTF. Supplemented by reference TRBV19 and TRBJ2-6, the full variable domain reads DGGITQSPKYLFRKEGQNVTLSCEQNLNHDAMYWYRQDPGQGLRLIYYSQIVNDFQKGDIAEGYSVSREKKESFPLTVTSAQKNPTAFYLCASSHMGSNSGANVLTFGAGSRLTVL.

CDR3 bases: TGTGCCAGCAACGAGCGGCAGGGCAATCAGCCCCAGCATTTT. Its translation is CASNERQGNQPQHF. This chain connects TRBV6-5 to TRBJ1-5, with D hard to call. CDR3 length: 14 residues. The germline CDR1 and CDR2 sequences are MNHEY and SVGAGI. Trimming removed 7 bases from V and 2 bases from J, with 12 bases in between.

This clone showed up just once. The chain is built from TRBV29-1 and TRBJ2-7; TRBD2 matches 7 bases. The J segment lost 7 bases and the V segment lost 7 bases, leaving 13 bases of the junction unmatched. The length of the CDR3 is 13 residues. CDR1 is SQVTM and CDR2 is ANQGSEA in the germline V gene. DNA for the CDR3: TGCAGCGGCGGAGAGGGAGGGCCGGGGGAGCAGTACTTC. The encoded protein is CSGGEGGPGEQYF.

J is TRBJ1-6 and V is TRBV5-5; a possible D gene is TRBD1 (5 bases). The ends were cut back, 4 bases at V and 5 bases at J, with 19 bases in the middle. The CDR3 sequence is 17 residues long. Germline CDR1 is SGHKS and CDR2 is YYEKEE (reference sequence). CDR3 coding DNA: TGTGCCAGCAGCCGACAAATCGGCGGGGGTAATAATTCACCCCTCCACTTT. Its translation: CASSRQIGGGNNSPLHF.

The J gene is TRBJ1-5, the V gene TRBV6-6, with D possibly TRBD1 on 6 matching bases. The length of the CDR3 is 19 residues. Germline V gene data show CDR1 as MNHNY and CDR2 as SVGAGI (reference sequence). Trimming removed 5 bases from V and 0 bases from J, with 23 bases in between. The chain's CDR3 is CASSQDSPTVSYSNQPQHF. DNA for the CDR3: TGTGCCAGCAGTCAGGACAGCCCTACCGTATCCTATAGCAATCAGCCCCAGCATTTT.

With regard to this clone: Germline is not matched at one junction end, which may reflect a read error. The chain uses TRBV19 and TRBJ1-3, with a weak D call TRBD1 (6 bases). CDR1 is LNHDA and CDR2 is SQIVND in the germline V gene (reference sequence). This CDR3 contains 13 residues. CDR3 protein: CASSTGLGNTIYF. The DNA of the CDR3 is TGTGCCAGCAGTACAGGGTTGGGAAACACCATATATTTT.

CDR3 sequence reads: CASTGGLAGNNEQFF. CDR3 coding DNA: TGTGCCAGCACCGGGGGTCTAGCGGGAAACAATGAGCAGTTCTTC. The gene calls are TRBV6-5 and TRBJ2-1; 9 bases line up with TRBD2. After removal of 7 bases from V and 5 bases from J, the junction contained 9 bases not matched to a gene. In germline, CDR1 is MNHEY, CDR2 SVGAGI. There are 15 residues in the CDR3.